These T cell receptor beta chains were read from a single sample in a study of T cells after yellow fever vaccination. TCRdb re-analysed the 5' RACE reads in MiXCR, keeping a single row per CDR3 protein. The sample includes hundreds of thousands of distinct CDR3 sequences, about 13% seen only once; the top ten take 11% to 15%. Sequencing was performed on PBMCs, taken on the day of the yellow fever booster vaccination. The receptors shown here come from a man aged 25 to 40 who received the YFV17D yellow fever vaccine. Both conserved end residues are part of each CDR3. A D gene is named only where the DNA matches it firmly. Where a row states a size, it is once, few, many or the class of an expanded clone; other rows omit it.

abundance: few
v_gene: TRBV5-6
j_gene: TRBJ2-7
d_gene: TRBD2
CDR3nt: TGTGCCAGCAGCCAGGGTTCTGGGCTAGCGGGAGCTTACGAGCAGTACTTC
CDR3aa: CASSQGSGLAGAYEQYF

abundance: NA
v_gene: TRBV20-1
j_gene: TRBJ2-7
d_gene: TRBD2
CDR3nt: TGCAGTGCTAAGGAGCGGGAGTCCTACGAGCAGTACTTC
CDR3aa: CSAKERESYEQYF

abundance: few
v_gene: TRBV23-1
j_gene: TRBJ2-2
d_gene: TRBD2
CDR3nt: TGCGCCAGCAGTCACGGCGGGAGGACGACGGGCACCGGGGAGCTGTTTTTT
CDR3aa: CASSHGGRTTGTGELFF

abundance: many
v_gene: TRBV7-8
j_gene: TRBJ1-4
d_gene: NA
CDR3nt: TGTGCCAGCAGCCTCTCCGGGGTTGCAACTAATGAAAAACTGTTTTTT
CDR3aa: CASSLSGVATNEKLFF

abundance: few
v_gene: TRBV7-2
j_gene: TRBJ2-7
d_gene: TRBD1
CDR3nt: TGTGCCAGCAGCAATACCGGGACAGCTTACGAGCAGTACTTC
CDR3aa: CASSNTGTAYEQYF

abundance: NA
v_gene: TRBV20-1
j_gene: TRBJ2-3
d_gene: NA
CDR3nt: TGCAGTGCTAGAAGGGTCGGGTCTAGCACAGATACGCAGTATTTT
CDR3aa: CSARRVGSSTDTQYF

abundance: few
v_gene: TRBV19
j_gene: TRBJ2-3
d_gene: TRBD1
CDR3nt: TGTGCCAGTAGCTCTACGACAGGGAGTCGCACAGATACGCAGTATTTT
CDR3aa: CASSSTTGSRTDTQYF

abundance: NA
v_gene: TRBV12-3/TRBV12-4
j_gene: TRBJ2-6
d_gene: NA
CDR3nt: TGTGCCAGCCGCCACAGGACTGATGGGGCCAACGTCCTGACTTTC
CDR3aa: CASRHRTDGANVLTF

abundance: few
v_gene: TRBV7-8
j_gene: TRBJ2-1
d_gene: NA
CDR3nt: TGTGCCAGCAGCTTAGGGCTAGCCCTCGGCCTTGAGCAGTTCTTC
CDR3aa: CASSLGLALGLEQFF

abundance: NA
v_gene: TRBV28
j_gene: TRBJ2-2
d_gene: NA
CDR3nt: TGTGCCAGCAGCCGCTTATACCCCGCCAGGGAGCTGTTTTTT
CDR3aa: CASSRLYPARELFF

abundance: NA
v_gene: TRBV20-1
j_gene: TRBJ1-5
d_gene: NA
CDR3nt: TGCAGTGCTAGGGCCCGCGGGATTAGCAATCAGCCCCAGCATTTT
CDR3aa: CSARARGISNQPQHF

abundance: few
v_gene: TRBV19
j_gene: TRBJ2-2
d_gene: TRBD1
CDR3nt: TGTGCCAGTACTGCGGATTATGGGACAGGGCGAGCCGGGGAGCTGTTTTTT
CDR3aa: CASTADYGTGRAGELFF

abundance: few
v_gene: TRBV11-1
j_gene: TRBJ2-4
d_gene: NA
CDR3nt: TGTGCCAGCAGCCCCGGGCATGGGGACATTCAGTACTTC
CDR3aa: CASSPGHGDIQYF

abundance: few
v_gene: TRBV29-1
j_gene: TRBJ1-2
d_gene: NA
CDR3nt: TGCAGCGTTGACTTCGGTGGTGGTGGCTATGGCTACACCTTC
CDR3aa: CSVDFGGGGYGYTF

abundance: NA
v_gene: TRBV11-3
j_gene: TRBJ1-5
d_gene: NA
CDR3nt: TGTGCCAGCAGCTACCCCTGGGGCGCCAATCAGCCCCAGCATTTT
CDR3aa: CASSYPWGANQPQHF

abundance: few
v_gene: TRBV6-2/TRBV6-3
j_gene: TRBJ1-1
d_gene: NA
CDR3nt: TGTGCCAGCAGTTTCCCTGGCGGAAACACTGAAGCTTTCTTT
CDR3aa: CASSFPGGNTEAFF

abundance: NA
v_gene: TRBV7-6
j_gene: TRBJ2-1
d_gene: NA
CDR3nt: TGTGCCAGCAGCTTAGGGGCTATGGGTTGGGATGAGCAGTTCTTC
CDR3aa: CASSLGAMGWDEQFF

abundance: few
v_gene: TRBV7-9
j_gene: TRBJ2-2
d_gene: NA
CDR3nt: TGTGCCAGCCGATTCCGGGACGAAAGGAACACCGGGGAGCTGTTTTTT
CDR3aa: CASRFRDERNTGELFF

abundance: NA
v_gene: TRBV20-1
j_gene: TRBJ2-7
d_gene: TRBD2
CDR3nt: TGCAGTGCTGGGACTAGTTTCGAGCAGTACTTC
CDR3aa: CSAGTSFEQYF

abundance: NA
v_gene: TRBV5-5
j_gene: TRBJ2-1
d_gene: NA
CDR3nt: TGTGCCAGCAGCTCGCTACCTCCCTCCACCCCAAATGAGCAGTTCTTC
CDR3aa: CASSSLPPSTPNEQFF

abundance: NA
v_gene: TRBV7-2
j_gene: TRBJ1-3
d_gene: NA
CDR3nt: TGTGCCAGCAGCTTAGAGGCGGGCTTTGGAAACACCATATATTTT
CDR3aa: CASSLEAGFGNTIYF

abundance: few
v_gene: TRBV20-1
j_gene: TRBJ2-1
d_gene: TRBD2
CDR3nt: TGCAGTGCTAGGAAACTAAATCGAGGACTAGTCTACAATGAGCAGTTCTTC
CDR3aa: CSARKLNRGLVYNEQFF

abundance: many
v_gene: TRBV18
j_gene: TRBJ2-3
d_gene: TRBD2
CDR3nt: TGTGCCAGCTCACGGACTAGCGGAGTCACAGATACGCAGTATTTT
CDR3aa: CASSRTSGVTDTQYF

abundance: NA
v_gene: TRBV11-2
j_gene: TRBJ2-7
d_gene: TRBD2
CDR3nt: TGTGCCAGCAGGTCGACCGGGACTAGCGGGAGGTACTCCTACGAGCAGTACTTC
CDR3aa: CASRSTGTSGRYSYEQYF

abundance: NA
v_gene: TRBV6-6
j_gene: TRBJ2-7
d_gene: TRBD1
CDR3nt: TGTGCCAGCAGTTACCCCGGACAGGTCGAGCAGTACTTC
CDR3aa: CASSYPGQVEQYF

abundance: few
v_gene: TRBV18
j_gene: TRBJ2-7
d_gene: NA
CDR3nt: TGTGCCAGCTCGAGCGGAGACTCCTACGAGCAGTACTTC
CDR3aa: CASSSGDSYEQYF

abundance: NA
v_gene: TRBV12-3/TRBV12-4
j_gene: TRBJ2-1
d_gene: NA
CDR3nt: TGTGCCAGCAGTGGATCCCGGAGGAGCCTACTAGACAATGAGCAGTTCTTC
CDR3aa: CASSGSRRSLLDNEQFF

abundance: few
v_gene: TRBV20-1
j_gene: TRBJ1-4
d_gene: NA
CDR3nt: TGCAGTGCTAGAGATCCCGTTAGCGGTGAAAAACTGTTTTTT
CDR3aa: CSARDPVSGEKLFF

abundance: NA
v_gene: TRBV30
j_gene: TRBJ2-1
d_gene: NA
CDR3nt: TGTGCCTCTCAGACAGGCTCCTACAATGAGCAGTTCTTC
CDR3aa: CASQTGSYNEQFF

abundance: few
v_gene: TRBV7-9
j_gene: TRBJ2-3
d_gene: TRBD2
CDR3nt: TGTGCCAGCAGCATAAGGGACCCAGCGGGAGCAACAGATACGCAGTATTTT
CDR3aa: CASSIRDPAGATDTQYF

abundance: few
v_gene: TRBV28
j_gene: TRBJ2-3
d_gene: TRBD2
CDR3nt: TGTGCCAGCAGCTTAGCGGGAGGGGGGGGAGATACGCAGTATTTT
CDR3aa: CASSLAGGGGDTQYF

abundance: few
v_gene: TRBV28
j_gene: TRBJ2-3
d_gene: NA
CDR3nt: TGTGCCAGCAGTTTAGGGGCGGGGTCGGTAGACACAGATACGCAGTATTTT
CDR3aa: CASSLGAGSVDTDTQYF

abundance: few
v_gene: TRBV10-3
j_gene: TRBJ2-5
d_gene: NA
CDR3nt: TGTGCCATCAGTGAGATTCAGCAGGGGCGGGAGACCCAGTACTTC
CDR3aa: CAISEIQQGRETQYF

abundance: NA
v_gene: TRBV7-2
j_gene: TRBJ2-1
d_gene: TRBD1
CDR3nt: TGTGCCAGCAGCAAACCGGGACAGGGGGCCAATGAGCAGTTCTTC
CDR3aa: CASSKPGQGANEQFF

abundance: many
v_gene: TRBV12-3/TRBV12-4
j_gene: TRBJ1-5
d_gene: NA
CDR3nt: TGTGCCAGCAGTACAAGCCCGAATCAGCCCCAGCATTTT
CDR3aa: CASSTSPNQPQHF

abundance: few
v_gene: TRBV15
j_gene: TRBJ2-2
d_gene: TRBD1
CDR3nt: TGTGCCACCAGCAAAATCCACAGGGGCCCGAACACCGGGGAGCTGTTTTTT
CDR3aa: CATSKIHRGPNTGELFF

abundance: few
v_gene: TRBV20-1
j_gene: TRBJ2-7
d_gene: TRBD1
CDR3nt: TGCAGTGCTAGTTTTCCCACCGGGACAGTGGACTCTGGCTACGAGCAGTACTTC
CDR3aa: CSASFPTGTVDSGYEQYF

abundance: few
v_gene: TRBV10-2
j_gene: TRBJ2-7
d_gene: NA
CDR3nt: TGCGCCAGCAGGGGGTCCAGCAAAGTCCACGAGCAGTACTTC
CDR3aa: CASRGSSKVHEQYF

abundance: NA
v_gene: TRBV20-1
j_gene: TRBJ1-1
d_gene: NA
CDR3nt: TGCAGTGCTAGAGGCCCCGGGACCGATAGTAACACTGAAGCTTTCTTT
CDR3aa: CSARGPGTDSNTEAFF

abundance: NA
v_gene: TRBV4-3
j_gene: TRBJ2-7
d_gene: NA
CDR3nt: TGCGCCAGCAGCCAAGTGGGGGAGCCCCAATACGAGCAGTACTTC
CDR3aa: CASSQVGEPQYEQYF

abundance: NA
v_gene: TRBV19
j_gene: TRBJ2-1
d_gene: TRBD2
CDR3nt: TGTGCCAGTAGTATAGCGGGAGGAGGGAATGAGCAGTTCTTC
CDR3aa: CASSIAGGGNEQFF

abundance: NA
v_gene: TRBV6-4
j_gene: TRBJ2-7
d_gene: TRBD2
CDR3nt: TGTGCCAGCAGCCGTGTTTGTGTAGCGGGAGTTTCGCAGTACTTC
CDR3aa: CASSRVCVAGVSQYF

abundance: NA
v_gene: TRBV20-1
j_gene: TRBJ2-2
d_gene: NA
CDR3nt: TGCAGTGCTAGGTCACTCGGGGAGCTGTTTTTT
CDR3aa: CSARSLGELFF

abundance: NA
v_gene: TRBV5-1
j_gene: TRBJ2-1
d_gene: TRBD2
CDR3nt: TGCGCCAGCAGCTTGGGAGCGGGAGAAGTCTATGAGCAGTTCTTC
CDR3aa: CASSLGAGEVYEQFF

abundance: NA
v_gene: TRBV18
j_gene: TRBJ2-1
d_gene: NA
CDR3nt: TGTGCCAGCTCACCAAGGGACACTGAGCAGTTCTTC
CDR3aa: CASSPRDTEQFF

abundance: NA
v_gene: TRBV10-2
j_gene: TRBJ2-1
d_gene: NA
CDR3nt: TGCGCCAGCAGTCTCTCCGGGACGTCGATCAATGAGCAGTTCTTC
CDR3aa: CASSLSGTSINEQFF

abundance: many
v_gene: TRBV12-3/TRBV12-4
j_gene: TRBJ2-7
d_gene: TRBD2
CDR3nt: TGTGCCAGCAGTTTGGGCGGGAGGGCCTACGAGCAGTACTTC
CDR3aa: CASSLGGRAYEQYF

abundance: once
v_gene: TRBV6-2/TRBV6-3
j_gene: TRBJ2-5
d_gene: NA
CDR3nt: TGTGCCAGCAAAAAGGCAATACAAGAGACCCAGTACTTC
CDR3aa: CASKKAIQETQYF

abundance: NA
v_gene: TRBV5-1
j_gene: TRBJ2-7
d_gene: TRBD1
CDR3nt: TGCGCCAGCTTCGGGGACAGGGCCAACGAGCAGTACTTC
CDR3aa: CASFGDRANEQYF

abundance: NA
v_gene: TRBV7-2
j_gene: TRBJ2-7
d_gene: NA
CDR3nt: TGTGCCAGCAGCTTCGCGGGGTACGAGCAGTACTTC
CDR3aa: CASSFAGYEQYF

abundance: few
v_gene: TRBV7-9
j_gene: TRBJ1-2
d_gene: NA
CDR3nt: TGTGCCAGCAGCTTAGCAGGCAGGCCCTCAGGCGGCTACACCTTC
CDR3aa: CASSLAGRPSGGYTF

abundance: few
v_gene: TRBV12-3/TRBV12-4
j_gene: TRBJ1-3
d_gene: NA
CDR3nt: TGTGCCAGCAGTTTACAACAGGCCCTCTCTGGAAACACCATATATTTT
CDR3aa: CASSLQQALSGNTIYF

abundance: few
v_gene: TRBV28
j_gene: TRBJ2-3
d_gene: TRBD2
CDR3nt: TGTGCCAGCATTAGCGGGAGGAGCACAGATACGCAGTATTTT
CDR3aa: CASISGRSTDTQYF

abundance: few
v_gene: TRBV29-1
j_gene: TRBJ2-1
d_gene: NA
CDR3nt: TGCAGCGTTGGACGGGATGATGAGCAGTTCTTC
CDR3aa: CSVGRDDEQFF

abundance: few
v_gene: TRBV29-1
j_gene: TRBJ2-7
d_gene: NA
CDR3nt: TGCAGCGTTGGAGAGTTCCCGAGCTCCTACGAGCAGTACTTC
CDR3aa: CSVGEFPSSYEQYF

abundance: NA
v_gene: TRBV18
j_gene: TRBJ2-7
d_gene: NA
CDR3nt: TGTGCCAGCTCACCAGGGCAGATTAAGTACGAGCAGTACTTC
CDR3aa: CASSPGQIKYEQYF

abundance: NA
v_gene: TRBV20-1
j_gene: TRBJ2-5
d_gene: NA
CDR3nt: TGCAGTGCTATATGGTCAGAGACCCAGTACTTC
CDR3aa: CSAIWSETQYF

abundance: NA
v_gene: TRBV20-1
j_gene: TRBJ2-5
d_gene: NA
CDR3nt: TGCAGTGCCAAAAAAGGGGGTCAAGAGACCCAGTACTTC
CDR3aa: CSAKKGGQETQYF

abundance: NA
v_gene: TRBV12-3/TRBV12-4
j_gene: TRBJ2-7
d_gene: NA
CDR3nt: TGTGCCAGCACCCCGACCCGGCAGGGACTGGATGAGCAGTACTTC
CDR3aa: CASTPTRQGLDEQYF